This T cell receptor beta chain was profiled in a study of cytomegalovirus exposure and HLA in healthy donors. Study-wide results and caveats: TCR beta sequences reportedly predicted most subjects' HLA-A and HLA-B alleles accurately.

Deletions cut 3 bases from V and 3 bases from J, with 9 bases between. CDR3 length: 13 residues. The V gene's germline CDR1 is SGHTA and CDR2 FQGNSA. PCR primers comprised 60 Vbeta and 13 Jbeta primers. Assay: immunoSEQ multiplex PCR; the TCRdb copy retains only in-frame clones and omits some. The repertoire has more than 90,000 clones, 79% of them found once; the top ten carry 2.5% to 3%. On this clone itself: The target antigen is unknown.

V gene TRBV7-2 combines with J gene TRBJ2-7, with D unresolved. The TCR comes from a young woman in good health and CMV-seropositive. Sequencing used PBMCs. CDR3 loop: CASSFGRIYEQYF. CDR3 DNA sequence: TGTGCCAGCAGCTTCGGCAGGATCTACGAGCAGTACTTC.